Below are 15 T cell receptor beta chains sequenced from a single sample in a study of blood T cell repertoires in COVID-19. TCRdb's copy holds only in-frame clones and misses some; the assay was immunoSEQ multiplex PCR. Found here are fewer than 350,000 clones, about nine tenths of them singletons; the top ten hold roughly 9.9%. Input material: peripheral blood. Every receptor here comes from a man aged 25-45 years with COVID-19, enrolled during active disease.

The CDR3: CASSLGLAGGLNEQFF. The CDR3 nucleotides are TGTGCCAGCAGCTTAGGGCTAGCGGGAGGCTTAAATGAGCAGTTCTTC. The J gene is TRBJ2-1, the V gene TRBV11-1; 11 bases are shared with TRBD2. V lost 1 base and J lost 7; bases outside the gene matches: 6. The CDR3 extends over 16 amino acids. Germline V gene sequence: CDR1 SGHAT, CDR2 FQDESV (reference sequence).

CDR3 nucleotides: TGTGCCAGCAGCAGAGCGGGGGCCTCCTACGAGCAGTACTTC. The encoded protein is CASSRAGASYEQYF. The chain uses TRBV11-2 and TRBJ2-7, with TRBD2 identical over 8 bases. This CDR3 has 14 amino acids. Germline V CDR1 and CDR2: SGHAT, FQNNGV. Trimming cost V 5 bases and J 0 bases; bases outside gene matches: 3.

This chain joins TRBV7-8 and TRBJ2-1; 7 nucleotides align to TRBD1. With 0 bases clipped from V and 1 base from J, the junction kept 9 bases outside the gene matches. This CDR3 spans 18 amino acids. Germline CDR1 reads SGHVS; CDR2 reads FQNEAQ. As DNA, the CDR3 is TGTGCCAGCAGCTTAGCGCTTGGGACAGAAAGTTCCTACAATGAGCAGTTCTTC. The encoded protein is CASSLALGTESSYNEQFF.

This clone appeared a few times. The V gene is TRBV4-3, the J gene TRBJ1-1; no clear D. CDR3 length equals 15 residues. Germline V gene sequence: CDR1 LGHNA, CDR2 YSLEER. Trimming took off 4 bases at V and 1 base at J, with 13 bases between the two ends. The CDR3 DNA sequence: TGCGCCAGCAGCCTCGCAAAGTGGGCGAACACTGAAGCTTTCTTT. As protein: CASSLAKWANTEAFF.

The gene calls are TRBV9 and TRBJ1-4, with a weak D call TRBD1 (6 bases). From germline, CDR1 is SGDLS and CDR2 YYNGEE. V shed 7 bases and J shed 2 bases, with 21 bases lying between them. The CDR3 covers 17 residues. The DNA of the CDR3 is TGTGCCAGCCCCGACAGGAACCAGCGGACGACTAATGAAAAACTGTTTTTT. Protein product: CASPDRNQRTTNEKLFF.

A single count supports this clone. Other DNA variants within this sample encode the same CDR3. The J gene is TRBJ1-1, the V gene TRBV4-1; 7 positions match TRBD1. Germline CDR1 and CDR2: MGHRA and YSYEKL. Unmatched junction bases numbered 1, after V lost 0 bases and J lost 0 bases. The CDR3 sequence is 15 residues long. The CDR3 nucleotides are TGCGCCAGCAGCCAAGAAGGGACAGTGAACACTGAAGCTTTCTTT. Its protein is CASSQEGTVNTEAFF.

The chain combines TRBV6-2 or TRBV6-3 with TRBJ2-1, with 15 bases lining up with TRBD2. The CDR3 covers 17 residues. V lost 4 bases to trimming and J lost 6 bases; unmatched junction nucleotides: 7. The germline V gene has CDR1 MNHEY and CDR2 SVGEGT. CDR3 sequence: CASSLGLAGGPVNEQFF. Here the CDR3 DNA reads TGTGCCAGCAGTTTAGGACTAGCGGGAGGGCCAGTCAATGAGCAGTTCTTC.

The chain combines TRBV13 with TRBJ2-7, with TRBD2 matching over 15 bases. The CDR3 covers 17 residues. V lost 3 bases, J lost 4 bases, and 7 bases stayed unmatched. Looked up from germline, CDR1 is PRHDT and CDR2 is FYEKMQ (reference sequence). CDR3: CASSLEGLAGGPYEQYF. CDR3 DNA sequence: TGTGCCAGCAGCTTGGAAGGACTAGCGGGAGGGCCGTACGAGCAGTACTTC.

The V and J genes are TRBV7-2 and TRBJ2-2; weak D call: TRBD2 (5 bases). Germline CDR1 SGHTA, CDR2 FQGNSA. With 8 bases removed from V and 4 bases from J, the gap between germline ends came to 14 bases. CDR3 length equals 14 residues. For the CDR3, the DNA is TGTGCCAGCGTGAGGGCCCCGGGCACCGGGGAGCTGTTTTTT. Translating it yields CASVRAPGTGELFF.

The chain has TRBV4-2 and TRBJ2-1; 11 bases are a match to TRBD2. Germline V lookup: CDR1 LGHNA, CDR2 YNFKEQ. J was trimmed by 3 bases and V by 1 base; bases with no gene match: 2. This CDR3 spans 16 amino acids. CDR3 protein: CASSQVGLAGYNEQFF. CDR3 nucleotides: TGTGCCAGCAGCCAAGTCGGACTAGCGGGCTACAATGAGCAGTTCTTC.

The rearrangement uses TRBV6-5 and TRBJ2-2; possibly TRBD2 for D (5 bases). V lost 2 bases to trimming and J lost 6 bases, with 7 bases between them. In germline, CDR1 is MNHEY, CDR2 SVGAGI. The CDR3 loop spans 13 amino acids. As DNA, the CDR3 is TGTGCCAGCAGTTACCAGGAGGCCGGGGAGCTGTTTTTT. Amino acid sequence: CASSYQEAGELFF.

V is TRBV18 and J is TRBJ1-1; the D gene is possibly TRBD1 (5 bases). Germline-derived CDR1 and CDR2 are KGHSH and LQKENI. CDR3 length: 13 amino acids. V shed 3 bases and J shed 8 bases, with 13 bases lying between them. CDR3 region: CASSPREGWEAFF. CDR3 nucleotides: TGTGCCAGCTCACCGAGGGAGGGGTGGGAAGCTTTCTTT.

This sequence joins TRBV28 and TRBJ2-2; 7 bases align to TRBD1. Germline V gene sequence: CDR1 MDHEN, CDR2 SYDVKM. The J segment lost 9 bases and the V segment lost 8 bases, leaving 12 bases of the junction unmatched. The CDR3 sequence is 14 residues long. CDR3 in DNA: TGTGCCAGCGGGTGGACAGGACGAGTCCGGGAGCTGTTTTTT. It specifies CASGWTGRVRELFF.

V gene TRBV7-2 combines with J gene TRBJ2-1; D gene unclear. In germline, CDR1 is SGHTA, CDR2 FQGNSA. This CDR3 region has 17 residues. The V end was cut by 1 base, the J end by 5 bases, with 18 bases between. The CDR3 nucleotides are TGTGCCAGCAGCTTAGGGTTCCAAGCGAGAGCCGACAATGAGCAGTTCTTC. Translation: CASSLGFQARADNEQFF.

The rearrangement links TRBV7-3 to TRBJ2-1; maybe TRBD2 (6 bases). This CDR3 contains 16 residues. Per the germline V gene, CDR1 is SGHTA and CDR2 is FQGTGA. The V end was cut by 5 bases, the J end by 3 bases, with 17 bases between. CDR3 sequence (DNA): TGTGCCAGCAGCCTAGGGCCTAGCGAGTACTACAATGAGCAGTTCTTC. Its protein is CASSLGPSEYYNEQFF.